This T cell receptor (beta chain) was recorded in a study of T cells expressing NK-cell markers. Overall study: HCMV serostatus: seven of eight sequenced donors positive, one negative.

The CDR3 length is 14 residues. For each CDR3 protein, TCRdb gives one entry from its re-call of the 5' RACE reads, without DNA. The data show some 390,000 distinct CDR3 sequences, and the top ten clones hold approximately 12%. The source material was blood T cells: a sorted CD56 or NKG2C T cell subset, CD4+ or CD8+ T cells, or bulk PBMC T cells (not recorded which). This rearrangement joins TRBV12-3 or TRBV12-4 to TRBJ2-7; TCRdb reports TRBD2, a call that lacks DNA to check it against. The origin of this receptor is a woman between 45 and 60 years old in good health. CDR3 residues: CASSTPRAPYEQYF.